This TCR beta chain comes out of a study of blood T cell repertoires in COVID-19. Turning to the study itself: The samples span acute and convalescent COVID-19 from the United States, Italy and Spain.

The table came from immunoSEQ multiplex PCR; TCRdb's copy has only in-frame clones and leaves some out. This table holds fewer than 400,000 clones, approximately 89% found once. The receptor comes from a young woman who had recovered from COVID-19. Sequencing input: PBMCs or T cells enriched from blood (not recorded which).

CDR3 bases: TGTGCCACCAGCAGAGGCTTAGGTGAGGACTATGGCTACACCTTC. Protein: CATSRGLGEDYGYTF. The chain uses TRBV15 and TRBJ1-2; no definite D call. V lost 1 base, J lost 3 bases, and 12 bases lay in between. Germline loops: CDR1 LNHNV, CDR2 YYDKDF (reference sequence). The length of the CDR3 is 15 residues.